This T cell receptor (beta chain) was captured in a study of early stage breast cancer tumors. On the study more broadly: The ER+/PR+/HER2- tumors included 7 to 9 ductal and a few lobular carcinomas. Study conclusions and caveats: Unsorted bulk genomic DNA sequencing lacked pairing and functional marker data.

This CDR3 has 15 residues. Losses at the gene ends were 2 bases for V and 6 bases for J; bases not matched to a gene: 7. Germline V gene sequence: CDR1 SGHRS, CDR2 YFSETQ. The table came from immunoSEQ multiplex PCR; TCRdb's copy has only in-frame clones and leaves some out. The repertoire has some 21,000 clones, 76% of them found once; the top ten carry around 30%. Points on this clone: Its matching antigen is unknown.

V gene TRBV5-1 combines with J gene TRBJ2-1, with 8 bases matching TRBD1. This sequence was found in a person aged 55 to 75 with breast cancer. The sequencing input was blood. The chain's CDR3 is CASSLEGQGSNEQFF. The CDR3 region has the DNA TGCGCCAGCAGCTTAGAAGGACAGGGCTCCAATGAGCAGTTCTTC.